Below, 19 T cell receptor beta chains from the same sample are listed, as sequenced in a study of T cell responses to AZD1222 COVID-19 vaccine. Some clones are missing from TCRdb's copy, which holds only in-frame ones; the method was immunoSEQ multiplex PCR. The sample consists of about 120,000 clones, roughly 90% of them appearing once. The input for sequencing was peripheral blood, taken on day 0 of AZD1222 vaccination. The receptors were sampled from an adult in good health.

This clone was recorded only once. The chain carries TRBV5-4 and TRBJ2-5, with TRBD1 matching over 9 bases. The J segment lost 5 bases and the V segment lost 0 bases, leaving 8 bases of the junction unmatched. Germline CDR1 SGHNT, CDR2 YYREEE (reference sequence). The CDR3 covers 16 residues. CDR3 loop: CASSLELGQGIETQYF. CDR3 bases: TGTGCCAGCAGCTTGGAATTGGGACAGGGTATCGAGACCCAGTACTTC.

V gene TRBV11-2 combines with J gene TRBJ2-1; D unresolved. CDR1 and CDR2 from the germline V gene are SGHAT and FQNNGV. Trimming removed 6 bases at V and 7 bases at J, with 22 bases between. The CDR3 has 16 amino acids. The CDR3 reads CASSVGSIVLLNEQFF. DNA of the CDR3: TGTGCCAGCAGTGTTGGCTCTATTGTCCTATTGAATGAGCAGTTCTTC.

The V and J genes are TRBV5-1 and TRBJ2-1, with D perhaps TRBD2 (5 bases). CDR1 is SGHRS and CDR2 is YFSETQ in the germline V gene. Between the trimmed V and J ends, which lost 4 bases and 5 bases, there was a span of 16 bases. The CDR3 sequence is 15 residues long. The CDR3, as DNA: TGCGCCAGCAGCGATTGGGAAGCGGCTAACAATGAGCAGTTCTTC. It specifies CASSDWEAANNEQFF.

The genes are TRBV7-9 and TRBJ1-2; TRBD1 agrees at 11 bases. Trimming cost V 1 base and J 6 bases; bases outside gene matches: 1. The CDR3 is made up of 14 amino acids. CDR1 SEHNR and CDR2 FQNEAQ come from the germline V gene (reference sequence). CDR3 in DNA: TGTGCCAGCAGCTTAGTGGGACAGGGGGATGGCTACACCTTC. It specifies CASSLVGQGDGYTF.

The chain combines TRBV7-9 with TRBJ1-1, with D possibly TRBD1 on 6 matching bases. V was pared by 5 bases and J by 4 bases, with 14 bases between. Germline V gene lookup returns CDR1 SEHNR and CDR2 FQNEAQ (reference sequence). The CDR3 covers 14 residues. The CDR3 bases are TGTGCCAGCAGCAGAACAGGGTCAAGCACTGAAGCTTTCTTT. Protein product: CASSRTGSSTEAFF.

The chain links TRBV3-1 (or the pseudogene TRBV3-2) to TRBJ2-2, with 8 bases matching TRBD1. Germline V gene lookup returns CDR1 LGHDT and CDR2 YNNKEL (reference sequence). The CDR3 has 15 residues. V lost 2 bases, J lost 8 bases, and 7 bases stayed unmatched. CDR3 nucleotides: TGTGCCAGCAGCCAACGGCAGGGGGCTCTAGGGGAGCTGTTTTTT. Its protein product is CASSQRQGALGELFF.

The CDR3 protein is CASSVGETGRGEAFF. In DNA, the CDR3 is TGTGCCAGCAGCGTAGGGGAAACGGGAAGAGGTGAAGCTTTCTTT. V gene TRBV9 combines with J gene TRBJ1-1; no clear D. This CDR3 has 15 residues. Germline V gene data show CDR1 as SGDLS and CDR2 as YYNGEE. V was trimmed by 0 bases and J by 7 bases, leaving 16 bases between them.

The rearrangement uses TRBV5-1 and TRBJ1-4; D unresolved. In germline, CDR1 is SGHRS, CDR2 YFSETQ. Trimming took 4 bases from V and 3 from J, leaving 13 bases between them. CDR3 length: 15 residues. The CDR3 loop is CASSTRTQSNEKLFF. For the CDR3, the DNA is TGCGCCAGCAGCACTAGGACTCAATCTAATGAAAAACTGTTTTTT.

The chain couples TRBV5-1 to TRBJ1-2; tentatively, D is TRBD1 (5 bases). The germline CDR1 and CDR2 sequences are SGHRS and YFSETQ. This CDR3 has 14 residues. V lost 1 base to trimming and J lost 6 bases, with 13 bases between them. The CDR3 DNA sequence: TGCGCCAGCAGCTTGAGCAGGGAGACGGATGGCTACACCTTC. It specifies CASSLSRETDGYTF.

The J gene is TRBJ2-7, the V gene TRBV3-1 (or the pseudogene TRBV3-2), with D possibly called TRBD1 or TRBD2 (5 bases each). Germline V gene sequence: CDR1 LGHDT, CDR2 YNNKEL (reference sequence). This CDR3 has 15 amino acids. The germline V and J ends were trimmed by 1 base and 0 bases, with 10 bases remaining between them. The CDR3 nucleotides are TGTGCCAGCAGCCAAGCGGGGACGGCCTCCTACGAGCAGTACTTC. As protein: CASSQAGTASYEQYF.

V and J are TRBV9 and TRBJ2-2, with D perhaps TRBD1 or TRBD2 (5 bases each). V was pared by 3 bases and J by 6 bases, with 9 bases between. This CDR3 has 13 amino acids. Looked up from germline, CDR1 is SGDLS and CDR2 is YYNGEE. As DNA, the CDR3 is TGTGCCAGCAGCGCCGTGGGGGCCGGGGAGCTGTTTTTT. This translates into CASSAVGAGELFF.

This clone was observed a single time. The chain has TRBV5-6 and TRBJ1-6; 9 nucleotides line up with TRBD1. CDR1 SGHDT and CDR2 YYEEEE come from the germline V gene. The CDR3 contains 17 residues. Trimming removed 2 bases from V and 6 bases from J; junction bases left unmatched: 9. The CDR3 DNA follows: TGTGCCAGCAGCTTCCGGGACAGGGCATTGGGTAATTCACCCCTCCACTTT. Protein product: CASSFRDRALGNSPLHF.

The rearrangement uses TRBV5-1 and TRBJ2-5; 7 bases match TRBD1. The V gene end was trimmed by 4 bases and the J gene end by 2 bases; junction bases not matched to a gene: 5. The CDR3 is 14 amino acids. Germline CDR1 and CDR2: SGHRS and YFSETQ. This CDR3 is CASSPGTAQETQYF. The CDR3 nucleotides read TGCGCCAGCAGCCCCGGGACAGCGCAAGAGACCCAGTACTTC.

This clone was observed a single time. The rearrangement uses TRBV6-5 and TRBJ1-3; D is possibly TRBD1 (5 bases). This CDR3 region has 14 residues. Germline V gene data show CDR1 as MNHEY and CDR2 as SVGAGI. Between the trimmed V and J ends, which lost 8 bases and 5 bases, there was a span of 16 bases. The CDR3 is CASGDSFRRNTIYF. The CDR3 DNA sequence: TGTGCCAGCGGAGACAGTTTCCGCAGAAACACCATATATTTT.

V and J are TRBV7-9 and TRBJ2-7; perhaps TRBD2 as D (5 bases). The CDR3 sequence is 12 residues long. Germline CDR1 reads SEHNR; CDR2 reads FQNEAQ (reference sequence). V lost 2 bases to trimming and J lost 3 bases, with 5 bases between them. CDR3 bases: TGTGCCAGCAGCTTACGGGGCTACGAGCAGTACTTC. This codes for CASSLRGYEQYF. Full variable domain (rest looked up from reference TRBV7-9 and TRBJ2-7): DTGVSQNPRHKITKRGQNVTFRCDPISEHNRLYWYRQTLGQGPEFLTYFQNEAQLEKSRLLSDRFSAERPKGSFSTLEIQRTEQGDSAMYLCASSLRGYEQYFGPGTRLTVT.

This rearrangement joins TRBV7-8 to TRBJ2-7; 8 positions match TRBD1. This CDR3 spans 13 amino acids. V gave up 6 bases and J gave up 7 bases; unmatched junction bases: 8. The germline V gene encodes CDR1 SGHVS and CDR2 FQNEAQ. This chain's CDR3 is CASRRQGLGEQYF. Here the CDR3 DNA reads TGTGCCAGCAGGAGACAGGGGTTGGGGGAGCAGTACTTC.

This sequence joins TRBV10-3 and TRBJ2-1; the match to TRBD2 covers 15 bases. V dropped 4 bases and J dropped 7; count of bases not matched to a gene: 5. This CDR3 contains 16 residues. In germline, CDR1 is ENHRY, CDR2 SYGVKD. CDR3 amino acids: CAISAGLAGGPNEQFF. The CDR3 coding sequence is TGTGCCATCAGTGCTGGACTAGCGGGAGGGCCGAATGAGCAGTTCTTC.

A word on this clone: Other DNA sequences in this sample translate to the same CDR3. The V gene is TRBV18, the J gene TRBJ1-4, with 7 positions matching TRBD1. The V gene's germline CDR1 is KGHSH and CDR2 LQKENI. CDR3 size: 15 residues. The V segment lost 3 bases and the J segment 5 bases; nucleotides outside the gene matches: 6. The chain's CDR3 is CASSPPGQRNEKLFF. The CDR3 DNA reads as TGTGCCAGCTCACCGCCGGGACAGAGAAATGAAAAACTGTTTTTT.

The chain links TRBV7-8 to TRBJ1-1; D is ambiguous. This CDR3 contains 15 residues. V was pared by 5 bases and J by 4 bases, with 17 bases between. Germline CDR1 reads SGHVS; CDR2 reads FQNEAQ. In nucleotides, the CDR3 is TGTGCCAGCAGCCCCCCCCTATGGCGGGGCACTGAAGCTTTCTTT. This encodes CASSPPLWRGTEAFF.